This TCR beta chain was found in a study of identical twins. Study-wide results and limits: There is a chance that invariant MAIT and iNKT cells partially muddied zero-insertion analyses. Cross-sectional statistics underpinned the conclusions; the same donors were not followed. Out-of-frame alpha sequences common to twins were enriched for low generation probability.

In regard to this clonotype: No antigen is known for it.

Unique molecular identifiers were present on cDNA, and template switching added a universal primer site. One entry per CDR3 protein, called by TCRdb with MiXCR from the 5' RACE reads. The table includes about 200,000 distinct CDR3 sequences, around 6.9% detected once. The germline V gene encodes CDR1 MGHDK and CDR2 SYGVNS. CDR3 size: 13 residues. The germline V and J ends were trimmed by 7 bases and 13 bases, with 21 bases remaining between them. These data were likewise used in another study, on yellow fever vaccine responses in identical twins.

The sequencing sample was made of memory (CD45RO+) T cells sorted from blood. This TCR came from a woman aged 18-29 years in good health. V and J are TRBV25-1 and TRBJ2-3, with D tentatively TRBD1 (6 bases). The CDR3 DNA follows: TGTGCCAGCAACCGGGACACAAGAACACCTAAGTATTTT. Translating it yields CASNRDTRTPKYF. Together with reference TRBV25-1 and TRBJ2-3, the CDR3 gives the full variable domain: EADIYQTPRYLVIGTGKKITLECSQTMGHDKMYWYQQDPGMELHLIHYSYGVNSTEKGDLSSESTVSRIRTEHFPLTLESARPSHTSQYLCASNRDTRTPKYFGPGTRLTVL.